Listed here are 8 T cell receptor beta chains from one sample, sequenced in a study of blood T cell repertoires in COVID-19. The method was immunoSEQ multiplex PCR; TCRdb's version includes in-frame clones alone and lacks a portion of them. This sample has about 150,000 clones, with approximately 91% found just once. The sequenced sample was peripheral blood. The receptors here all came from a woman in her sixties or seventies with acute or convalescent COVID-19.

The table lists this clone with a few counts. The rearrangement joins TRBV2 to TRBJ1-5; tentative D call: TRBD1 (5 bases). The CDR3 runs 13 residues. Germline V lookup: CDR1 SNHLY, CDR2 FYNNEI. The V gene lost 4 bases and the J gene lost 5 bases, with 9 bases spanning the gap. CDR3 region: CASSVDSDQPQHF. As DNA, the CDR3 is TGTGCCAGCAGTGTTGACAGCGATCAGCCCCAGCATTTT.

This chain joins TRBV7-9 and TRBJ2-5, with D possibly matching TRBD1 (6 bases). The CDR3 loop spans 14 amino acids. Germline V gene sequence: CDR1 SEHNR, CDR2 FQNEAQ (reference sequence). Between the trimmed V and J ends, which lost 3 bases and 4 bases, there was a span of 12 bases. CDR3 sequence (DNA): TGTGCCAGCAGCTTTGCCCAGGGGAGAGAGACCCAGTACTTC. It is translated as CASSFAQGRETQYF.

V gene TRBV6-5 combines with J gene TRBJ1-4, with unresolved D. In germline, CDR1 is MNHEY, CDR2 SVGAGI. V was pared by 6 bases and J by 0 bases, with 11 bases between. This CDR3 has 15 amino acids. CDR3 bases: TGTGCCAGCAGACTCGACGGGTCAACTAATGAAAAACTGTTTTTT. Protein: CASRLDGSTNEKLFF.

The chain's CDR3 is CASTRRNPSSSGANVLTF. CDR3 in DNA: TGTGCCAGCACAAGGAGGAACCCCTCTAGCTCTGGGGCCAACGTCCTGACTTTC. The chain uses TRBV9 and TRBJ2-6, with D tentatively TRBD2 (5 bases). This CDR3 has 18 amino acids. V was trimmed by 6 bases and J by 0 bases, leaving 19 bases between them. Germline loops: CDR1 SGDLS, CDR2 YYNGEE.

The J gene is TRBJ1-5, the V gene TRBV11-2; a weak D match, TRBD1 (5 bases). The CDR3 runs to 13 residues. The V and J ends lost 5 bases and 11 bases respectively, with 16 bases between them. Germline lookup yields CDR1 SGHAT and CDR2 FQNNGV. CDR3 coding DNA: TGTGCCAGCAGCAAAGACACCTCGGGGGCCCAGCATTTT. The encoded protein is CASSKDTSGAQHF. Filled out from reference TRBV11-2 and TRBJ1-5, the complete variable domain reads EAGVAQSPRYKIIEKRQSVAFWCNPISGHATLYWYQQILGQGPKLLIQFQNNGVVDDSQLPKDRFSAERLKGVDSTLKIQPAKLEDSAVYLCASSKDTSGAQHFGDGTRLSIL.

The V and J genes are TRBV30 and TRBJ2-5; D is possibly TRBD2 (6 bases). CDR1 is GTSNPN and CDR2 is SVGIG in the germline V gene (reference sequence). Trimming took 5 bases from V and 4 from J, leaving 20 bases between them. This CDR3 has 15 residues. The chain's CDR3 is CAWGLRRGRGETQYF. The CDR3 region has the DNA TGTGCCTGGGGCCTTAGGAGGGGCCGGGGAGAGACCCAGTACTTC. The whole variable domain, filled in from reference TRBV30 and TRBJ2-5, reads SQTIHQWPATLVQPVGSPLSLECTVEGTSNPNLYWYRQAAGRGLQLLFYSVGIGQISSEVPQNLSASRPQDRQFILSSKKLLLSDSGFYLCAWGLRRGRGETQYFGPGTRLLVL.

This sequence joins TRBV2 and TRBJ2-3; unclear D gene. Germline lookup yields CDR1 SNHLY and CDR2 FYNNEI. The CDR3 loop spans 14 amino acids. V lost 6 bases and J lost 0, with 10 bases in between. The CDR3 sequence: CASRTWRSTDTQYF. For the CDR3, the DNA is TGTGCCAGCAGGACCTGGAGAAGCACAGATACGCAGTATTTT.

This clone was found a few times. This sequence joins TRBV29-1 and TRBJ1-3; a possible D gene is TRBD1 (6 bases). The CDR3 is made up of 14 amino acids. The V and J ends lost 6 bases and 4 bases respectively, with 16 bases between them. Germline V lookup: CDR1 SQVTM, CDR2 ANQGSEA. In DNA, the CDR3 is TGCAGCGTCAAACAGGGTTTGGCAGGAAACACCATATATTTT. Translation: CSVKQGLAGNTIYF.